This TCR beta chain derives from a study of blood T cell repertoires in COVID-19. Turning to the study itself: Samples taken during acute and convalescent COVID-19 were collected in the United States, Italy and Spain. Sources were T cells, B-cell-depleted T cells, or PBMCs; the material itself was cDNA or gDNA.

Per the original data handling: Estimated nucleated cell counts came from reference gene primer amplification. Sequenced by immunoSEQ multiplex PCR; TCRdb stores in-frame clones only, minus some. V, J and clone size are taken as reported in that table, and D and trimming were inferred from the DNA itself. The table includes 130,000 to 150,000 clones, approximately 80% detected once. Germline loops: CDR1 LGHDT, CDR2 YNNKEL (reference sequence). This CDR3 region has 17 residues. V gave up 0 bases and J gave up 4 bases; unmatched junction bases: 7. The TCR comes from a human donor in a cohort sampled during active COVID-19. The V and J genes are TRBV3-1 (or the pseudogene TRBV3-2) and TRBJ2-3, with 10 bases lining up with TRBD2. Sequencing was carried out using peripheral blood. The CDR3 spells CASSQDILAGVADTQYF. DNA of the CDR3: TGTGCCAGCAGCCAAGATATCCTAGCGGGGGTAGCAGATACGCAGTATTTT.